This TCR beta chain was sequenced for a study of shared clonotypes between healthy human individuals. Original methodology: Because ImmunoSEQ provided only junction sequences with no quality scores, the filtering differed. TCRdb keeps only in-frame clones here, not all; method: immunoSEQ multiplex PCR. The V and J calls and clone size come from that table; D and trimming were worked out from the DNA. The sample consists of roughly 2,000,000 clones, approximately 94% of them appearing once. The CDR3 totals 13 residues. Per germline, CDR1 SGHRS and CDR2 YFSETQ. The naive CD8 fraction comprised CD45RO-negative cells positively selected for CCR7 and excluded terminally differentiated effector memory CD45RA+ cells. Worth noting for this clone: The antigen is unknown. The junction differs from germline at one of its ends, possibly a read error.

Study-wide points: Large sequencing depth failed to make sorted-subset sequencing complete, rarefaction showed.

The origin of this receptor is a man aged 18 to 35 in good health. V is TRBV5-1 and J is TRBJ1-4; D remains ambiguous. The specimen sequenced was naive CD8+ T cells sorted from blood. The CDR3 is CASSPSTNEKLFF. The CDR3, as DNA: TGTGCCAGCAGCCCTTCAACTAATGAAAAACTGTTTTTT. The variable domain in full, completed from reference TRBV5-1 and TRBJ1-4, reads KAGVTQTPRYLIKTRGQQVTLSCSPISGHRSVSWYQQTPGQGLQFLFEYFSETQRNKGNFPGRFSGRQFSNSRSEMNVSTLELGDSALYLCASSPSTNEKLFFGSGTQLSVL.